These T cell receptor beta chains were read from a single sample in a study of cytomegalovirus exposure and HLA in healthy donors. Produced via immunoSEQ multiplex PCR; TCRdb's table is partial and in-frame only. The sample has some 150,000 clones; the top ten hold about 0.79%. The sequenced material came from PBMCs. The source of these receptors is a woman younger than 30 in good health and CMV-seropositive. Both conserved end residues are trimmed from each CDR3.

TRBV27	ASILGALAY
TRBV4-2	ASRSGTSLQETQY
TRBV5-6	ASSFVDRTYNEQF
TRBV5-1	ASSPRTGNTGELF
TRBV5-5	ASSLPPVPTGSPLH
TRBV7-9	ASSLGGATGKVGRNTIY
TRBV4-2	ASSLRAGGPYEQY
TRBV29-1	SVEKRDRGYDEQF
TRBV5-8	ASSLDWTASRPQH
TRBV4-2	ASSQVGQGVGNTIY
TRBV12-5	ASVGQGAGKNIQY
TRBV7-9	ASSLVPPRTGTYEQY
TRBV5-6	ASSRLKREGRAPGELF